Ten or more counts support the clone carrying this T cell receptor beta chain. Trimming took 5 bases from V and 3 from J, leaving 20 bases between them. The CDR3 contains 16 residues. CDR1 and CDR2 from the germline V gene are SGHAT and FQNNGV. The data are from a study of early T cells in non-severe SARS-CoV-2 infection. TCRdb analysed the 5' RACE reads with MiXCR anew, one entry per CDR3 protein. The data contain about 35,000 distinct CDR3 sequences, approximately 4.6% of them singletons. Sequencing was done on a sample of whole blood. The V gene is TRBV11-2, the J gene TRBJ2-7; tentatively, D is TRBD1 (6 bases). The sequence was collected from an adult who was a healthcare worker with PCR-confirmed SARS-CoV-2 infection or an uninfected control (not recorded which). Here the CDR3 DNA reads TGTGCCAGCAGCCCCACTAATCGAAGGGGGAACTACGAGCAGTACTTC. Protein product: CASSPTNRRGNYEQYF.